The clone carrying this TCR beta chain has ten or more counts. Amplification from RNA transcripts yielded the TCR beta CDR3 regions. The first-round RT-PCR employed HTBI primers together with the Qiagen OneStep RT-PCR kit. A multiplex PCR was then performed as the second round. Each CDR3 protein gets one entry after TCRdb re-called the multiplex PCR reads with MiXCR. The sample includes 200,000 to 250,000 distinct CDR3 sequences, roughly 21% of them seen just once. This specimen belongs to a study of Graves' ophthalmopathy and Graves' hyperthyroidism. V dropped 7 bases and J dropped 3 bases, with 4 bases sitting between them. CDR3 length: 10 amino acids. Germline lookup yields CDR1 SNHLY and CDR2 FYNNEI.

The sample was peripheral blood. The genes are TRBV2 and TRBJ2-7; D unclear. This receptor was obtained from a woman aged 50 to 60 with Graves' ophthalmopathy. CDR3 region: CASMGYEQYF. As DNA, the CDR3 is TGTGCCAGCATGGGCTACGAGCAGTACTTC.